The 26 T cell receptor beta chains in this list originate from one sample, sequenced in a study of CD8 T cells in ankylosing spondylitis. TCRdb recomputed calls from the 5' RACE reads with MiXCR, one row per CDR3 protein. The table shows fewer than 80,000 distinct CDR3 sequences, with 5.3% occurring only once. Sample: blood, either unsorted or a sorted T cell fraction (not recorded which). The source is a male donor with ankylosing spondylitis or in good health (not recorded which).

This clonotype was observed many times. The V call is TRBV5-1, the J call TRBJ1-5; a weak D match, TRBD1 (6 bases). Trimming removed 0 bases from V and 1 base from J, with 11 bases in between. Germline V gives CDR1 SGHRS, CDR2 YFSETQ. The CDR3 is made up of 16 amino acids. For the CDR3, the DNA is TGCGCCAGCAGCTTGGGAGTAGGGGGGAGCAATCAGCCCCAGCATTTT. The encoded protein is CASSLGVGGSNQPQHF.

This clonotype was detected many times. The V gene is TRBV28, the J gene TRBJ2-5; 7 nucleotides line up with TRBD1. From germline, CDR1 is MDHEN and CDR2 SYDVKM. V lost 8 bases and J lost 5; bases outside the gene matches: 17. This CDR3 spans 16 amino acids. The DNA of the CDR3 is TGTGCCAGCGTCAAAGGGGGCGCCAGGGCCGCGGAGACCCAGTACTTC. This codes for CASVKGGARAAETQYF.

This clonotype was detected ten times or more. The V gene is TRBV3-1, the J gene TRBJ2-7; D tentatively reads TRBD1 or TRBD2 (5 bases each). Trimming cost V 1 base and J 5 bases, with 6 bases left between them. Germline CDR1 is LGHDT and CDR2 is YNNKEL (reference sequence). The CDR3 length is 12 residues. The CDR3 sequence is CASSQGGDEQYF. The DNA of the CDR3 is TGTGCCAGCAGCCAAGGAGGGGACGAGCAGTACTTC.

This clonotype was detected many times. V and J are TRBV4-1 and TRBJ2-7, with D perhaps assigned TRBD1 or TRBD2 (7 bases each). In germline, CDR1 is MGHRA, CDR2 YSYEKL. The CDR3 consists of 19 residues. V lost 0 bases, J lost 0 bases, and 21 bases lay in between. The CDR3 DNA sequence: TGCGCCAGCAGCCAAGACCCTGGGAGGGGGCTCTCGAGCTCCTACGAGCAGTACTTC. Translating gives CASSQDPGRGLSSSYEQYF.

There are many counts of this clonotype. The chain has TRBV5-1 and TRBJ2-7; D may be TRBD2 (6 bases). This CDR3 has 14 amino acids. V was clipped by 5 bases and J by 0 bases, with 12 bases between them. In germline, CDR1 is SGHRS, CDR2 YFSETQ. Here the CDR3 reads CASRYDGSSYEQYF. In nucleotides, the CDR3 is TGCGCCAGCAGGTACGACGGGAGCTCCTACGAGCAGTACTTC.

This clonotype was seen a handful of times. The rearrangement links TRBV11-3 to TRBJ2-7; D possibly corresponds to TRBD1 (5 bases). The CDR3 has 14 residues. Germline V lookup: CDR1 SGHNT, CDR2 YENEEA. V was shortened by 4 bases and J by 7 bases, with 17 bases between the two germline ends. This CDR3 reads CASSSYLGANEQYF. Written as DNA, the CDR3 is TGTGCCAGCAGCTCATACCTAGGGGCGAATGAGCAGTACTTC.

There are a few counts of this clonotype. The V call is TRBV7-9, the J call TRBJ1-5; D call uncertain. Germline CDR1 is SEHNR and CDR2 is FQNEAQ (reference sequence). Trimming removed 3 bases from V and 7 bases from J, with 13 bases in between. The CDR3 has 14 residues. The CDR3 sequence: CASSFSPEGQPQHF. DNA for the CDR3: TGTGCCAGCAGCTTTTCCCCGGAAGGGCAGCCCCAGCATTTT.

This clonotype was recorded many times. The CDR3 is CASSLLGDGKNIQYF. The CDR3 DNA reads as TGTGCCAGCAGTTTATTGGGGGACGGTAAAAACATTCAGTACTTC. The V call is TRBV28, the J call TRBJ2-4; D might be TRBD1 or TRBD2, each matching 5 bases. This CDR3 has 15 residues. Trimming removed 1 base from V and 4 bases from J, with 11 bases in between. Germline V gene lookup returns CDR1 MDHEN and CDR2 SYDVKM.

This clonotype was counted ten times or more. The chain links TRBV18 to TRBJ1-1, with D tentatively TRBD1 (5 bases). Deletions cut 3 bases from V and 0 bases from J, with 11 bases between. The germline V gene has CDR1 KGHSH and CDR2 LQKENI. The CDR3 loop spans 15 amino acids. CDR3 coding DNA: TGTGCCAGCTCACCGGGACGGGGAATGAACACTGAAGCTTTCTTT. It encodes CASSPGRGMNTEAFF.

This clonotype was recorded many times. The V call is TRBV7-2, the J call TRBJ2-2, with 8 bases lining up with TRBD1. Germline CDR1 and CDR2: SGHTA and FQGNSA. V was clipped by 6 bases and J by 1 base; unmatched bases: 7. CDR3 length: 16 residues. The chain's CDR3 is CASRSSGTGNTGELFF. For the CDR3, the DNA is TGTGCCAGCAGATCCTCCGGGACAGGGAACACCGGGGAGCTGTTTTTT.

This clonotype was detected many times. J is TRBJ1-5 and V is TRBV28; the D gene is possibly TRBD1 (6 bases). Looked up from germline, CDR1 is MDHEN and CDR2 is SYDVKM. CDR3 length: 14 residues. Trimming pared 8 bases from V and 7 bases from J, leaving 18 bases between. Here the CDR3 reads CASEEQGGRQPQHF. The CDR3 DNA sequence: TGTGCCAGCGAAGAACAGGGTGGGAGGCAGCCCCAGCATTTT. Variable domain in full (rest from reference TRBV28 and TRBJ1-5): DVKVTQSSRYLVKRTGEKVFLECVQDMDHENMFWYRQDPGLGLRLIYFSYDVKMKEKGDIPEGYSVSREKKERFSLILESASTNQTSMYLCASEEQGGRQPQHFGDGTRLSIL.

The chain has TRBV24-1 and TRBJ2-3; D gene unclear. The V gene's germline CDR1 is KGHDR and CDR2 SFDVKD. This CDR3 comprises 14 residues. The V gene lost 1 base and the J gene lost 2 bases, with 6 bases spanning the gap. The CDR3, as DNA: TGTGCCACCAGTGATTTTACAACCACAGATACGCAGTATTTT. Its protein product is CATSDFTTTDTQYF.

This clonotype was observed at least ten times. The rearrangement uses TRBV13 and TRBJ1-6; a weak D match, TRBD1 (6 bases). The V and J ends lost 8 bases and 7 bases respectively, with 12 bases between them. The length of the CDR3 is 13 residues. Germline V gene data show CDR1 as PRHDT and CDR2 as FYEKMQ (reference sequence). The CDR3: CASATGINSPLHF. The CDR3 bases are TGTGCCAGCGCGACAGGAATCAATTCACCCCTCCACTTT. Full variable domain (missing parts from reference TRBV13 and TRBJ1-6): AAGVIQSPRHLIKEKRETATLKCYPIPRHDTVYWYQQGPGQDPQFLISFYEKMQSDKGSIPDRFSAQQFSDYHSELNMSSLELGDSALYFCASATGINSPLHFGNGTRLTVT.

This clonotype was recorded at least ten times. The V call is TRBV5-1, the J call TRBJ2-7, with unresolved D. The germline V gene encodes CDR1 SGHRS and CDR2 YFSETQ. Trimming removed 0 bases from V and 2 bases from J, with 21 bases in between. This CDR3 has 18 amino acids. CDR3 amino acids: CASSLGQILSPGTYEQYF. The CDR3 DNA follows: TGCGCCAGCAGCTTGGGGCAAATCCTCTCCCCCGGCACCTACGAGCAGTACTTC.

Worth noting for this clonotype: An end of the junction differs from the germline gene, which may be a read error. CDR3 in DNA: TGTGGCACCAGCAGGGACAGGGAATACTACAATGCGCAGTTCTTT. It yields the protein CGTSRDREYYNAQFF. The V and J genes are TRBV15 and TRBJ2-1, with 9 bases aligning to TRBD1. CDR1 LNHNV and CDR2 YYDKDF come from the germline V gene (reference sequence). The CDR3 sequence is 15 residues long.

This clonotype was seen repeatedly, ten times or more. This chain connects TRBV2 to TRBJ1-4; D gene unclear. This CDR3 has 13 amino acids. The germline V gene has CDR1 SNHLY and CDR2 FYNNEI. The V gene lost 6 bases and the J gene lost 3 bases, with 8 bases spanning the gap. CDR3 residues: CASSRGANEKLFF. CDR3 nucleotide sequence: TGTGCCAGCAGCCGTGGGGCTAATGAAAAACTGTTTTTT.

This clonotype was detected many times. The chain has TRBV20-1 and TRBJ2-1, with D tentatively TRBD2 (6 bases). The V end lost 0 bases, the J end lost 0 bases, and 18 bases lay between the germline ends. Germline V CDR1 and CDR2: DFQATT, SNEGSKA (reference sequence). CDR3 length: 18 amino acids. CDR3 sequence: CSARDLAGITRSYNEQFF. CDR3 nucleotide sequence: TGCAGTGCTAGAGATTTGGCGGGGATAACCCGCTCCTACAATGAGCAGTTCTTC.

This clonotype was observed at least ten times. This chain uses TRBV9 with TRBJ2-1, with 7 bases aligning to TRBD2. This CDR3 has 16 residues. The V gene end was trimmed by 2 bases and the J gene end by 0 bases; junction bases not matched to a gene: 5. The germline V gene has CDR1 SGDLS and CDR2 YYNGEE. In DNA form, the CDR3 reads TGTGCCAGCAGCGTTAACCCGGGGGGCTCCTACAATGAGCAGTTCTTC. It translates to CASSVNPGGSYNEQFF.

This clonotype was recorded many times. The chain recombines TRBV12-3 or TRBV12-4 with TRBJ2-5; 7 bases line up with TRBD1. CDR3 length equals 14 residues. J lost 1 base, V lost 3 bases, and 2 bases had no gene match. Here the CDR3 DNA reads TGTGCCAGCAGTTTGGGACAGCCCCAAGAGACCCAGTACTTC. Translated, it gives CASSLGQPQETQYF.

The table lists this clonotype with many counts. The CDR3 region has the DNA TGTGCCAGCAACCCTGATAGCGGGGGCGAGCAGTACTTC. It is translated as CASNPDSGGEQYF. This chain links TRBV2 with TRBJ2-7, with TRBD2 identical over 9 bases. CDR1 is SNHLY, CDR2 FYNNEI, per germline. There are 13 residues in the CDR3. V shed 7 bases and J 6 bases; nucleotides not matched to a gene: 7.

The chain employs TRBV23-1 and TRBJ2-2; the D call may be TRBD1 or TRBD2 (7 bases each). TRBV23-1 is reported as an ORF; its role is uncertain. V lost 3 bases and J lost 4, with 18 bases in between. The CDR3 covers 17 residues. CDR3 sequence (DNA): TGCGCCAGCAGTCACAGGGAGGGGGCTCCGGGCACCGGGGAGCTGTTTTTT. Protein product: CASSHREGAPGTGELFF.

This clonotype has at least ten counts. The rearrangement joins TRBV12-3 or TRBV12-4 to TRBJ2-7; D tentatively reads TRBD1 or TRBD2 (5 bases each). Trimming shortened V by 3 bases and J by 7 bases, and 19 bases separated the two germline ends. This CDR3 spans 15 amino acids. The CDR3 DNA follows: TGTGCCAGCAGTTTTGGGACCGAGAACTCCTGGGAGCAGTACTTC. Translating gives CASSFGTENSWEQYF.

This clonotype has ten or more counts. V gene TRBV27 combines with J gene TRBJ2-1; D not certain. Germline CDR1 reads MNHEY; CDR2 reads SMNVEV (reference sequence). V lost 8 bases and J lost 4, with 12 bases in between. The CDR3 runs 13 residues. CDR3 sequence reads: CASRAVRYNEQFF. The CDR3 nucleotides read TGTGCCAGCCGGGCAGTACGATACAATGAGCAGTTCTTC.

This clonotype was counted at least ten times. The chain employs TRBV5-1 and TRBJ2-7; 10 nucleotides match TRBD2. V dropped 4 bases and J dropped 3; count of bases not matched to a gene: 13. Looked up from germline, CDR1 is SGHRS and CDR2 is YFSETQ. The CDR3 is 17 residues long. CDR3 loop: CASSPEAGGQFYYEQYF. The CDR3 DNA sequence: TGCGCCAGCAGCCCCGAAGCGGGGGGGCAATTTTACTACGAGCAGTACTTC.

At least ten counts were recorded for this clonotype. J is TRBJ1-1 and V is TRBV25-1, with D hard to call. V lost 1 base and J lost 8, with 5 bases in between. The CDR3 is 11 amino acids. In germline, CDR1 is MGHDK, CDR2 SYGVNS. CDR3 sequence reads: CASSEFREAFF. Written as DNA, the CDR3 is TGTGCCAGCAGTGAATTCAGGGAAGCTTTCTTT.

This clonotype was counted at least ten times. V and J are TRBV5-1 and TRBJ2-1; 7 positions match TRBD1. With 3 bases clipped from V and 6 bases from J, the junction kept 6 bases outside the gene matches. The CDR3 sequence is 14 residues long. CDR1 is SGHRS and CDR2 is YFSETQ in the germline V gene. DNA for the CDR3: TGCGCCAGCAGCTATCAGACAGGGTCCAATGAGCAGTTCTTC. It specifies CASSYQTGSNEQFF.